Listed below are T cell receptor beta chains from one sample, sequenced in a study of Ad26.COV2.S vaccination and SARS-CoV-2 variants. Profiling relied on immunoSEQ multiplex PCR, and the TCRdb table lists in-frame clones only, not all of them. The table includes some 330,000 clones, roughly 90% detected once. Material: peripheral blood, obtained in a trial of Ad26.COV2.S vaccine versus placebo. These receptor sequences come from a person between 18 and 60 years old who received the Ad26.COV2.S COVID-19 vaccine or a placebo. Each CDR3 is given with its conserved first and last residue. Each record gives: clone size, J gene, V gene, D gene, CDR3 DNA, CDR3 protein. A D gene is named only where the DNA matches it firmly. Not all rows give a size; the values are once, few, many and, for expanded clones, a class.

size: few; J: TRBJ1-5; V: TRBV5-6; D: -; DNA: TGTGCCAGCAGCTTGGAGGGGGTCAATCAGCCCCAGCATTTT; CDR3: CASSLEGVNQPQHF
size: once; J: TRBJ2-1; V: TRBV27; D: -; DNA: TGTGCCAGCAGACGGTTAGGGGATGCGAACGACAATGAGCAGTTCTTC; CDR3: CASRRLGDANDNEQFF
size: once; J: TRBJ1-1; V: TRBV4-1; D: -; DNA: TGCGCCAGCAGCCATTATAGTGACAACCAGGGAATAACTGAAGCTTTCTTT; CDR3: CASSHYSDNQGITEAFF
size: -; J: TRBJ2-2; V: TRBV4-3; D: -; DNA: TGCGCCAGCAGCCAAGAAATGGCTGGCAGGGCTGGGGAGCTGTTTTTT; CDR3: CASSQEMAGRAGELFF
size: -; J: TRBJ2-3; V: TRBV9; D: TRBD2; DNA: TGTGCCAGCACCCGTGGGGCGGGGGGGATGACAGATACGCAGTATTTT; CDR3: CASTRGAGGMTDTQYF
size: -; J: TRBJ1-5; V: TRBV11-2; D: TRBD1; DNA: TGTGCCAGCAGCGACTACAGGGGCCCTGGGGGTCAGCCCCAGCATTTT; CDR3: CASSDYRGPGGQPQHF
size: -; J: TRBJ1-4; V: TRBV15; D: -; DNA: TGTGCCACCAGCAGAGTGCAGAATGAAAAACTGTTTTTT; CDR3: CATSRVQNEKLFF
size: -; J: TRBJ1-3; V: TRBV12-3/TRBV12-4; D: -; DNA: TGTGCCAGCAGCCTCGGAAACACCATATATTTT; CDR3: CASSLGNTIYF
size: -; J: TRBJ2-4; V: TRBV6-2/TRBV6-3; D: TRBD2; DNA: TGTGCCAGCAGCCCCCTCGGACTAGCGGGACTTCTAACCAAAAACATTCAGTACTTC; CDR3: CASSPLGLAGLLTKNIQYF
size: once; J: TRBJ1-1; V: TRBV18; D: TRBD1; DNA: TGTGCCAGCTCACCATTTACCGGGACAGGAGAAACTGAAGCTTTCTTT; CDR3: CASSPFTGTGETEAFF
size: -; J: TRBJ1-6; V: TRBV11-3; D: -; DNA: TGTGCCAGCAGCCAGGGTCATTCTTCACCCCTCCACTTT; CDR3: CASSQGHSSPLHF
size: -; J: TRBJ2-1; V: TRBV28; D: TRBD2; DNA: TGTGCCAGCAGTTTAGGACTAGGAGACAATGAGCAGTTCTTC; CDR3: CASSLGLGDNEQFF
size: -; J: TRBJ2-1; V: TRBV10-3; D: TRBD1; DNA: TGTGCTTCTTGGGACAGGGGGCTAAAAGAGCAGTTCTTC; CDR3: CASWDRGLKEQFF
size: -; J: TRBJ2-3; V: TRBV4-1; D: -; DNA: TGCGCCAGCAGCCAGAGGGCTGGTTTGTGGGGGGGCACAGATACGCAGTATTTT; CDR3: CASSQRAGLWGGTDTQYF
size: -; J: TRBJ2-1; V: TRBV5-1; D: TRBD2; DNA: TGCGCCAGCAGCTCGTTTTCGGGCCCCGGGGGGGGTGAGCAGTTCTTC; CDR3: CASSSFSGPGGGEQFF
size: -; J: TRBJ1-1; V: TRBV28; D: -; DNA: TGTGCCAGCAACTGGGTTCAATGGGTAACTGAAGCTTTCTTT; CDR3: CASNWVQWVTEAFF